These T cell receptor beta chains were read from a single sample in a study of human T cells and chemical hapten exposure. From the RACE reads, TCRdb called clonotypes with MiXCR, one entry per CDR3 protein. The sample shows fewer than 300,000 distinct CDR3 sequences, almost 8% of them seen only once. The sequencing used whole blood, collected in connection with sensitization to the hapten diphenylcyclopropenone (DPC). The receptors come from a man younger than 35 with alopecia areata. Some clones in this sample may be carry-over from other donors' samples. Both conserved end residues are part of each CDR3. The D gene is left open where the match is weak. Rows give clone size only sometimes, using once, few, many, or a class for an expanded clone.

clone_size d_call j_call v_call cdr3_nt cdr3_aa
NA NA TRBJ1-1 TRBV6-2/TRBV6-3 TGTGCCAGCAGCTTGAACAGGGCTGAAGCTTTCTTT CASSLNRAEAFF
many TRBD1 TRBJ1-2 TRBV10-3 TGTGCCATCAGCCTGACAGGGGGTGAGGGCTACACCTTC CAISLTGGEGYTF
NA NA TRBJ2-5 TRBV2 TGTGCCAGCAGGGGACTCATACAAGAGACCCAGTACTTC CASRGLIQETQYF
few TRBD2 TRBJ2-5 TRBV11-2 TGTGCCAGCAGTTGGAGCATTGCGGGGGACCAAGAGACCCAGTACTTC CASSWSIAGDQETQYF
NA NA TRBJ2-7 TRBV20-1 TGCAGTGCCAGCCCAGGGGTGAGGTCCTACGAGCAGTACTTC CSASPGVRSYEQYF
few NA TRBJ1-1 TRBV24-1 TGTGCCACCAAGGGGGGGTACAAGAACACTGAAGCTTTCTTT CATKGGYKNTEAFF
many NA TRBJ1-5 TRBV6-5 TGTGCCAGCAGGACTGATGCTTATAGCAATCAGCCCCAGCATTTT CASRTDAYSNQPQHF
many NA TRBJ1-1 TRBV29-1 TGCAGCGTTGACGCCGGGAACACTGAAGCTTTCTTT CSVDAGNTEAFF
NA TRBD1 TRBJ2-5 TRBV7-2 TGTGCCAGCAGCCCCGAGAGGACAGGGGTGAAGACCCAGTACTTC CASSPERTGVKTQYF
few NA TRBJ1-5 TRBV7-8 TGTGCCAGCAGCCAGGCAGGGGATCCGCGCAATCAGCCCCAGCATTTT CASSQAGDPRNQPQHF
few TRBD1 TRBJ1-1 TRBV28 TGTGCCAGCAACAATGGGGACAGCATGAACACTGAAGCTTTCTTT CASNNGDSMNTEAFF
few TRBD1 TRBJ1-1 TRBV3-1 TGTGCCAGCAGCCTACAACTGGACAGGGCGAACACTGAAGCTTTCTTT CASSLQLDRANTEAFF
many TRBD2 TRBJ2-5 TRBV5-1 TGCGCCAGCAGCCCAGAACAAGCGGGGCGAGAGACCCAGTACTTC CASSPEQAGRETQYF
few NA TRBJ2-4 TRBV7-2 TGTGCCAGCAGCTTACGGCGGGATATTATAGCCAAAAACATTCAGTACTTC CASSLRRDIIAKNIQYF
NA TRBD1 TRBJ2-2 TRBV14 TGTGCCAGCAGCCAGACAGGGGCCGGGGAGCTGTTTTTT CASSQTGAGELFF
many TRBD1 TRBJ2-2 TRBV9 TGTGCCAGCAGCGTAGAGGGGGCTGGTGGGGAGCTGTTTTTT CASSVEGAGGELFF
NA NA TRBJ2-2 TRBV7-9 TGTGCCAGCAGCTTAGGGCAGACGAACACCGGGGAGCTGTTTTTT CASSLGQTNTGELFF
many NA TRBJ2-5 TRBV11-1 TGTGCCAGCAGCCCATTTGAGGAGACCCAGTACTTC CASSPFEETQYF
few NA TRBJ1-2 TRBV6-5 TGTGCCAGCAGTTACACTCGGGGAGGACCTATCGGCTACACCTTC CASSYTRGGPIGYTF
many NA TRBJ2-2 TRBV2 TGTGCCAGCACTCAGGGGTCTGGCACCGGGGAGCTGTTTTTT CASTQGSGTGELFF